This is a list of T cell receptor beta chains from one sample in a study of OX40 agonist ivuxolimab in advanced cancers. Produced via immunoSEQ multiplex PCR; TCRdb's table is partial and in-frame only. The sample holds about 24,000 clones, over 70% seen once. This specimen consisted of CD4+ or CD8+ T cells sorted from blood, obtained in a trial of the OX40 agonist ivuxolimab. These receptor sequences come from an adult with an advanced solid tumor such as melanoma, head and neck, liver or kidney cancer. Each CDR3 is given with its conserved first and last residue. D genes are given only for firm matches. Part of the rows lack a size; the others show once, few, many or a class for expanded clones.

TRBJ1-1 | once | TRBV6-1 | - | CASSEFRNTEAFF | TGTGCCAGCAGTGAATTTAGGAACACTGAAGCTTTCTTT
TRBJ1-5 | - | TRBV30 | - | CAWSRGGNNQPQHF | TGTGCCTGGAGCCGGGGAGGGAACAATCAGCCCCAGCATTTT
TRBJ2-5 | - | TRBV14 | - | CASSQGAPWRAEEETQYF | TGTGCCAGCAGCCAAGGAGCCCCTTGGCGGGCGGAGGAGGAGACCCAGTACTTC
TRBJ2-3 | once | TRBV7-8 | TRBD2 | CASSLAGGDQGDTQYF | TGTGCCAGCAGCTTAGCGGGGGGGGACCAGGGAGATACGCAGTATTTT
TRBJ2-5 | - | TRBV27 | TRBD2 | CASRLAGAAETQYF | TGTGCCAGCAGACTAGCGGGAGCTGCAGAGACCCAGTACTTC
TRBJ2-3 | - | TRBV18 | TRBD2 | CASSPLLAGDVDTQYF | TGTGCCAGCTCACCTTTGCTAGCGGGAGATGTGGATACGCAGTATTTT
TRBJ1-3 | - | TRBV19 | - | CASSIAQGLLSGNTIYF | TGTGCCAGTAGTATAGCCCAGGGACTACTCTCTGGAAACACCATATATTTT
TRBJ2-7 | once | TRBV12-5 | - | CASGLAHGGEQYF | TGTGCTAGTGGTTTGGCCCATGGGGGAGAGCAGTACTTC
TRBJ2-7 | - | TRBV13 | - | CASSILRDEQYF | TGTGCCAGCAGCATCCTCAGGGACGAGCAGTACTTC
TRBJ1-4 | few | TRBV5-1 | TRBD1 | CASSLRDSHEKLFF | TGCGCCAGCAGCCTCCGGGACAGCCATGAAAAACTGTTTTTT
TRBJ2-5 | - | TRBV20-1 | TRBD1 | CSGRTGETQYF | TGCAGTGGCAGGACAGGGGAGACCCAGTACTTC
TRBJ2-1 | once | TRBV23-1 | - | CASSQSGAKGFSYNEQFF | TGCGCCAGCAGTCAATCGGGGGCGAAGGGGTTCTCCTACAATGAGCAGTTCTTC
TRBJ1-6 | - | TRBV5-4 | - | CASSLEVKGTLHF | TGTGCCAGCAGCTTGGAGGTCAAGGGGACCCTCCACTTT
TRBJ2-7 | once | TRBV9 | - | CASSRGDPDVSHEQYF | TGTGCCAGCAGCCGTGGGGACCCCGACGTTTCCCACGAGCAGTACTTC
TRBJ1-2 | - | TRBV2 | - | CASIRGGADGYTF | TGTGCCAGCATTAGGGGAGGGGCCGACGGCTACACCTTC
TRBJ2-3 | - | TRBV18 | TRBD1 | CASSPRGDRADTQYF | TGTGCCAGCTCACCGAGGGGCGACAGGGCGGATACGCAGTATTTT
TRBJ2-3 | - | TRBV19 | - | CASSARGTDTQYF | TGTGCCAGTAGTGCCCGAGGGACAGATACGCAGTATTTT
TRBJ2-1 | - | TRBV5-1 | TRBD2 | CASSRTSGSPNEQFF | TGCGCCAGCAGCAGGACTAGCGGGAGCCCCAATGAGCAGTTCTTC
TRBJ1-3 | - | TRBV18 | TRBD1 | CASSRVGTGAGNTIYF | TGTGCCAGCTCACGAGTTGGGACAGGGGCTGGAAACACCATATATTTT
TRBJ2-4 | once | TRBV6-1 | - | CASSEAQSLAKNIQYF | TGTGCCAGCAGTGAAGCTCAGTCACTAGCCAAAAACATTCAGTACTTC
TRBJ2-1 | - | TRBV5-1 | - | CASSLGRSRNEQFF | TGCGCCAGCAGCTTGGGACGGTCGAGGAATGAGCAGTTCTTC
TRBJ2-7 | - | TRBV14 | - | CASSQVGGTYEQYF | TGTGCCAGCAGCCAAGTCGGGGGTACCTACGAGCAGTACTTC
TRBJ1-2 | - | TRBV5-1 | - | CASSLTPDSVAFYGYTF | TGCGCCAGCAGCTTGACCCCGGACAGCGTAGCCTTCTATGGCTACACCTTC
TRBJ2-4 | - | TRBV6-1 | TRBD2 | CASSEARRERAGAKNIQYF | TGTGCCAGCAGTGAAGCGAGGCGGGAGCGGGCGGGAGCCAAAAACATTCAGTACTTC
TRBJ2-1 | - | TRBV7-2 | TRBD2 | CASSSGLAGGNEQFF | TGTGCCAGCAGCTCCGGACTAGCGGGAGGCAATGAGCAGTTCTTC
TRBJ1-2 | - | TRBV27 | - | CASSQEGGYGYTF | TGTGCCAGCAGCCAGGAGGGGGGGTATGGCTACACCTTC
TRBJ2-7 | - | TRBV18 | TRBD2 | CASSPGISGSTNGEQYF | TGTGCCAGCTCACCGGGGATTAGCGGGTCTACTAACGGGGAGCAGTACTTC
TRBJ1-2 | - | TRBV6-6 | TRBD1 | CASSYRGQGASGYTF | TGTGCCAGCAGTTACCGGGGACAGGGTGCGAGCGGCTACACCTTC
TRBJ2-7 | few | TRBV7-6 | TRBD2 | CASSPSGRSYEQYF | TGTGCCAGCAGCCCTAGCGGGAGGTCCTACGAGCAGTACTTC
TRBJ1-2 | - | TRBV4-1 | TRBD1 | CASSPSSGQGARGYTF | TGCGCCAGCAGCCCGTCTTCAGGACAGGGGGCGCGGGGCTACACCTTC
TRBJ2-3 | - | TRBV29-1 | TRBD1 | CSVDRGRTDTQYF | TGCAGCGTTGATAGGGGGCGCACAGATACGCAGTATTTT
TRBJ2-1 | - | TRBV11-3 | - | CASSLGGTSFSYNEQFF | TGTGCCAGCAGCTTAGGGGGGACCTCGTTCTCCTACAATGAGCAGTTCTTC
TRBJ1-2 | - | TRBV4-1 | - | CASSQDTGQSYGYTF | TGCGCCAGCAGCCAAGATACAGGTCAGTCCTATGGCTACACCTTC
TRBJ2-7 | - | TRBV5-1 | TRBD2 | CASSLLRSGNSYEQYF | TGCGCCAGCAGCCTCCTGAGGAGCGGGAACTCCTACGAGCAGTACTTC
TRBJ1-5 | - | TRBV28 | - | CASRDRGQPQHF | TGTGCCAGCAGGGACAGAGGGCAGCCCCAGCATTTT
TRBJ2-7 | once | TRBV28 | TRBD1 | CASSPLDRDYEQYF | TGTGCCAGCAGCCCCCTTGACAGGGATTACGAGCAGTACTTC
TRBJ2-5 | - | TRBV11-3 | - | CASRSGASETQYF | TGTGCCAGCAGATCGGGAGCCTCAGAGACCCAGTACTTC
TRBJ1-5 | - | TRBV18 | TRBD1 | CASSPRTGRVQPQHF | TGTGCCAGCTCACCCCGGACAGGGAGGGTTCAGCCCCAGCATTTT
TRBJ2-5 | - | TRBV28 | TRBD1 | CASTDGGQQETQYF | TGTGCCAGCACCGATGGGGGACAGCAAGAGACCCAGTACTTC
TRBJ2-7 | - | TRBV30 | TRBD1 | CAWCGGTGVYEQYF | TGTGCCTGGTGTGGCGGGACAGGGGTGTACGAGCAGTACTTC
TRBJ2-3 | - | TRBV4-1 | - | CASSRPTPDTQYF | TGCGCCAGCAGCCGCCCCACCCCAGATACGCAGTATTTT
TRBJ1-3 | - | TRBV29-1 | TRBD1 | CSVGDRRGGNTIYF | TGCAGCGTGGGGGACAGGAGGGGTGGAAACACCATATATTTT
TRBJ2-5 | - | TRBV18 | TRBD1 | CASSPFDSTQGETQYF | TGTGCCAGCTCACCGTTCGACAGCACACAGGGGGAGACCCAGTACTTC
TRBJ2-3 | - | TRBV30 | - | CAWRRAGPDTQYF | TGTGCCTGGAGGCGGGCAGGGCCAGATACGCAGTATTTT